The clone carrying this T cell receptor beta chain has only a few counts. Its antigen is not identified. This record comes from a study of cytomegalovirus exposure and HLA in healthy donors. PCR employed 60 Vbeta and 13 Jbeta primers. Sequencing was performed with immunoSEQ multiplex PCR; in TCRdb, only in-frame clones are kept and a portion is missing. The sample has over 80,000 clones; about four fifths are singletons. Regarding the study as a whole: In a later analysis, CMV-associated beta chains were mostly HLA-associated, it appeared. Among the most significant clusters, several appeared linked to common viral pathogens in a later analysis.

Unmatched junction bases numbered 4, after V lost 5 bases and J lost 5 bases. From germline, CDR1 is SGHAT and CDR2 FQNNGV. This CDR3 spans 14 amino acids. The sequencing input was PBMCs. The V gene is TRBV11-2, the J gene TRBJ2-4, with TRBD2 matching 9 bases. This TCR derives from a man aged 35 to 55 in good health and CMV-seropositive. The CDR3 spells CASSARLAENIQYF. Written as DNA, the CDR3 is TGTGCCAGCAGCGCCCGACTAGCGGAAAACATTCAGTACTTC.